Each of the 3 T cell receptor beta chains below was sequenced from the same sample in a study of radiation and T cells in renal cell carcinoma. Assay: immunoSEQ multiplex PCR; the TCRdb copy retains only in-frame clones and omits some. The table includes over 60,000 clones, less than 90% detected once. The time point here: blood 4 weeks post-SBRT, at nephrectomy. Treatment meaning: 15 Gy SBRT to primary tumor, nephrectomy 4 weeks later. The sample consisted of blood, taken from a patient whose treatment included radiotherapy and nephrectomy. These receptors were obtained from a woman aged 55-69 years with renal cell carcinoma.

CDR3 coding DNA: TGTGCCTGTAAAGGGAGTCGAAGGGGCGACACCGGGGAGCTGTTTTTT. It codes for CACKGSRRGDTGELFF. The V call is TRBV30, the J call TRBJ2-2; tentatively, D is TRBD1 or TRBD2 (5 bases each). This CDR3 is built from 16 residues. Germline V gene lookup returns CDR1 GTSNPN and CDR2 SVGIG (reference sequence). V was trimmed by 6 bases and J by 3 bases, leaving 20 bases between them.

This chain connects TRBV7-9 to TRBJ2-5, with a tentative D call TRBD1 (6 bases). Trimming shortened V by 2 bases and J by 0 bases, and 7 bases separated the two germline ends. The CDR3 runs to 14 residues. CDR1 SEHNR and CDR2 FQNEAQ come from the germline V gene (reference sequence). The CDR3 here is CASSLRGNQETQYF. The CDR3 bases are TGTGCCAGCAGCTTAAGGGGGAACCAAGAGACCCAGTACTTC.

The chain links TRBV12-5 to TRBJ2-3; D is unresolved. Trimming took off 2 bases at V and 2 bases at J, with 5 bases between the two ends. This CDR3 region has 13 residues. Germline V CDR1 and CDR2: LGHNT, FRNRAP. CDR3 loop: CASGLIYTDTQYF. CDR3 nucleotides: TGTGCTAGTGGTTTGATCTACACAGATACGCAGTATTTT. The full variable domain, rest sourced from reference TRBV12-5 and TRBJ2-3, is DARVTQTPRHKVTEMGQEVTMRCQPILGHNTVFWYRQTMMQGLELLAYFRNRAPLDDSGMPKDRFSAEMPDATLATLKIQPSEPRDSAVYFCASGLIYTDTQYFGPGTRLTVL.